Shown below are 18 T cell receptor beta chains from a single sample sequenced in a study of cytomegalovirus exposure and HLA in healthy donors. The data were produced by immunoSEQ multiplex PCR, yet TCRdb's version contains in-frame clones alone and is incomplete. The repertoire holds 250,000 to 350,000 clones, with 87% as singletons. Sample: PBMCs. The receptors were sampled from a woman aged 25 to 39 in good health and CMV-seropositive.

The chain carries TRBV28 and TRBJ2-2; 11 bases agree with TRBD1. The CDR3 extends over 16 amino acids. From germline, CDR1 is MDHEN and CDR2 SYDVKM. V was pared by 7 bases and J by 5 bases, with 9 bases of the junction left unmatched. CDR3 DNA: TGTGCCAGCACCCAGGGGGGGACAGGGGGAACCGGGGAGCTGTTTTTT. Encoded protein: CASTQGGTGGTGELFF.

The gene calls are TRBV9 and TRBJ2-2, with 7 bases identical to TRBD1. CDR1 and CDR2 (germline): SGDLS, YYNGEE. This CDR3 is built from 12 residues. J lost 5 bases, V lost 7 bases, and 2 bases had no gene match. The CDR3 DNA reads TGTGCCAGCGAACAGGGGACCGGGGAGCTGTTTTTT. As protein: CASEQGTGELFF. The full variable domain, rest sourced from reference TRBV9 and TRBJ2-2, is DSGVTQTPKHLITATGQRVTLRCSPRSGDLSVYWYQQSLDQGLQFLIQYYNGEERAKGNILERFSAQQFPDLHSELNLSSLELGDSALYFCASEQGTGELFFGEGSRLTVL.

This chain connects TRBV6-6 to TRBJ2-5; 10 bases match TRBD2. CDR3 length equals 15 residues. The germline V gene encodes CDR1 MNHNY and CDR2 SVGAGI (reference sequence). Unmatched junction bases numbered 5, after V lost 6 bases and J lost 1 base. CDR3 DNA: TGTGCCAGCAGGCGTCAGCGGGGGGGCCAAGAGACCCAGTACTTC. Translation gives CASRRQRGGQETQYF.

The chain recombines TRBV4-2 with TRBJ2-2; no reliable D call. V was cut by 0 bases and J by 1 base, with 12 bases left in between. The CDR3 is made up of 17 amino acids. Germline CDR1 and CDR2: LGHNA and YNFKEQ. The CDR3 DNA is TGTGCCAGCAGCCAAGATCGGACGGAAATGAACACCGGGGAGCTGTTTTTT. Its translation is CASSQDRTEMNTGELFF.

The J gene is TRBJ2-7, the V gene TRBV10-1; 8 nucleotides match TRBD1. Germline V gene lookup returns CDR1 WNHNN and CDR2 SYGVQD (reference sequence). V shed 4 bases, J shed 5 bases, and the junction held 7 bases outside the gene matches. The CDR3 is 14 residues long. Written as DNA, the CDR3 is TGCGCCAGCAGTGGAAGGACAGGGAGCGACGAGCAGTACTTC. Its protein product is CASSGRTGSDEQYF.

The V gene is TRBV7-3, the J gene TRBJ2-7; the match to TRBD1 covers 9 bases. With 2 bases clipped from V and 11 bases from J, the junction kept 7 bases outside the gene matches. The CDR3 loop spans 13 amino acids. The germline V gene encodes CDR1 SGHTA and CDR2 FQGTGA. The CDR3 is CASSLEWTGEKYF. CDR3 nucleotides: TGTGCCAGCAGCTTAGAATGGACAGGGGAGAAGTACTTC.

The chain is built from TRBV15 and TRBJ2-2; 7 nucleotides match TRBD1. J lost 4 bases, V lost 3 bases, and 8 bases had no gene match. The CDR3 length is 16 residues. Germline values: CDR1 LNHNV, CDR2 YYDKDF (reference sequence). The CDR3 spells CATSRARGLGTGELFF. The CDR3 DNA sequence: TGTGCCACCAGCAGGGCTAGGGGGCTCGGCACCGGGGAGCTGTTTTTT.

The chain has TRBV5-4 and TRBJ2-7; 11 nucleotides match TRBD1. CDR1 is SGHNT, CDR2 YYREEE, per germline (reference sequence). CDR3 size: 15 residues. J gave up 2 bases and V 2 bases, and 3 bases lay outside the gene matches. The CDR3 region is CASSFPGQGAYEQYF. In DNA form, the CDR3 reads TGTGCCAGCAGCTTTCCGGGACAGGGGGCCTACGAGCAGTACTTC.

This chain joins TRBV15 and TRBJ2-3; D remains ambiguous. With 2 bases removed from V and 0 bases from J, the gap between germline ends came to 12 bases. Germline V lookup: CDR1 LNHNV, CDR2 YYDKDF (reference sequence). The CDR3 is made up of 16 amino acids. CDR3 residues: CATSRPGRYSTDTQYF. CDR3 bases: TGTGCCACCAGCAGACCCGGGCGATATAGCACAGATACGCAGTATTTT.

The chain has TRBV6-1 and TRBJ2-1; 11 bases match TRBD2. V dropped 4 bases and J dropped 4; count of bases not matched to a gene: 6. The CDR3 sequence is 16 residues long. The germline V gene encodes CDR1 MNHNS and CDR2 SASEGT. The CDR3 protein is CASSGLTSGDYNEQFF. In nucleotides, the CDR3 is TGTGCCAGCAGTGGACTGACTAGCGGGGATTACAATGAGCAGTTCTTC.

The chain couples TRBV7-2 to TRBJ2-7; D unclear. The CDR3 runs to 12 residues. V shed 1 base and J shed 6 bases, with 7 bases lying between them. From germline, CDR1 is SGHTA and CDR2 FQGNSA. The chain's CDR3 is CASSLVDSEQYF. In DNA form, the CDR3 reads TGTGCCAGCAGCTTAGTAGATAGCGAGCAGTACTTC.

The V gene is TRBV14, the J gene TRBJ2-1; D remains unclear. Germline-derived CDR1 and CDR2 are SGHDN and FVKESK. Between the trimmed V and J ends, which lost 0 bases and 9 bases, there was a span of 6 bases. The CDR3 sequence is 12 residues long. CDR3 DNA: TGTGCCAGCAGCCAAGAATCCAGTGAGCAGTTCTTC. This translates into CASSQESSEQFF.

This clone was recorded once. In nucleotides, the CDR3 is TGCGCCAGCAGCCACCTTACTAGCGGGGGGGCCGGGGAGCTGTTTTTT. Translating gives CASSHLTSGGAGELFF. J is TRBJ2-2 and V is TRBV4-3; TRBD2 matches at 13 bases. The germline V gene has CDR1 LGHNA and CDR2 YSLEER. This CDR3 has 16 amino acids. V trimming: 3 bases; J trimming: 6 bases; junction bases outside the gene matches: 4.

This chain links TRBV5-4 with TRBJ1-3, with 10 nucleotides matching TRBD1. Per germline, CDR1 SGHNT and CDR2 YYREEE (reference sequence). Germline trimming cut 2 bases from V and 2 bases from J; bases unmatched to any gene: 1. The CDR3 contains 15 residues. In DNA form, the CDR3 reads TGTGCCAGCAGCTTTGACAGGGGGCCTGGAAACACCATATATTTT. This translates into CASSFDRGPGNTIYF.

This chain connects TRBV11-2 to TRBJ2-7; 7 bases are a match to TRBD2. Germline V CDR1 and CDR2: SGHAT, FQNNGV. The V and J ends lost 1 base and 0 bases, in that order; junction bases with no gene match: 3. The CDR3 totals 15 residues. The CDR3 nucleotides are TGTGCCAGCAGCTTAGTGCCTAGCGGCTCCTACGAGCAGTACTTC. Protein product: CASSLVPSGSYEQYF.

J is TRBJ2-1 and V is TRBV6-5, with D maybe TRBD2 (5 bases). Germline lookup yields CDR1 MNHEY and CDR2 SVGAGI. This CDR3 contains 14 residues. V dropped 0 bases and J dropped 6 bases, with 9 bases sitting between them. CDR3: CASSYSPSSNEQFF. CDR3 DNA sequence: TGTGCCAGCAGTTACTCGCCTAGCTCCAATGAGCAGTTCTTC.

Here the CDR3 reads CASSFDRGLEAFF. CDR3 coding DNA: TGTGCCAGCAGTTTCGACAGGGGGCTTGAAGCTTTCTTT. The chain couples TRBV28 to TRBJ1-1; 10 nucleotides line up with TRBD1. The ends lost 3 bases at V and 7 bases at J; junction bases unmatched: 2. Germline V CDR1 and CDR2: MDHEN, SYDVKM. The CDR3 has 13 residues.

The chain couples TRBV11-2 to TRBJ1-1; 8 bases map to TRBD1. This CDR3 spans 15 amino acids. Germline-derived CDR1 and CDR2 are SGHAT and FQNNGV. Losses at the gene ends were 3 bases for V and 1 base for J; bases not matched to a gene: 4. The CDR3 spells CASSLTGARNTEAFF. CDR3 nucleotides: TGTGCCAGCAGCTTGACAGGGGCGCGGAACACTGAAGCTTTCTTT.